This entry lists 14 T cell receptor beta chains sequenced from one sample in a study of CD8+CD57+ T cells in acquired aplastic anemia listed by TCRdb under 2018. These reads were obtained on an Illumina HiSeq 2000. TCR beta VDJ combination and CDR3 sequence profiling used genomic DNA as the template. The public sequencing data were trimmed at Q25 with fastp and processed into clonotypes with MiXCR by TCRdb, which kept only in-frame beta chains. When rows share a CDR3 protein, they turn into one entry using the most common DNA and genes. The sample has about 220,000 distinct CDR3 sequences on record, roughly 35% of them singletons. The ten largest clonotypes hold around 1.1% of the sample. Sequenced material: sorted CD4+, CD8+, or CD8+CD57+ T cells (not recorded which) from PBMCs. Receptor source: a human donor in good health, serving as a control.

This clonotype was counted many times. This chain uses TRBV6-1 with TRBJ1-2; 8 bases fit TRBD1. Trimming took 3 bases from V and 5 from J; bases not matched to a gene: 5. The CDR3 runs 14 residues. Per germline, CDR1 MNHNS and CDR2 SASEGT. CDR3: CASSESGGLYGYTF. CDR3 DNA: TGTGCCAGCAGTGAGTCAGGGGGCCTATATGGCTACACCTTC.

This clonotype was recorded many times. The germline gene is not matched at one end of the junction; a read error may be the cause. The chain couples TRBV7-9 to TRBJ2-7, with D unresolved. The CDR3 consists of 14 residues. The germline CDR1 and CDR2 sequences are SEHNR and FQNEAQ (reference sequence). The CDR3 DNA reads as TGTGCCAGCAGCTTAGTCGGGTCGTCCTACGAGCAATACTTC. Protein: CASSLVGSSYEQYF.

This clonotype came up many times. The V call is TRBV5-1, the J call TRBJ2-3; no definite D call. The CDR3 totals 13 residues. Deletions cut 2 bases from V and 2 bases from J, with 6 bases between. Germline CDR1 SGHRS, CDR2 YFSETQ. CDR3 residues: CASSFQNTDTQYF. For the CDR3, the DNA is TGCGCCAGCAGCTTTCAAAACACAGATACGCAGTATTTT.

This rearrangement joins TRBV19 to TRBJ1-6; D possibly corresponds to TRBD1 (6 bases). CDR3 length equals 13 residues. CDR1 and CDR2 from the germline V gene are LNHDA and SQIVND (reference sequence). V dropped 5 bases and J dropped 7 bases, with 9 bases sitting between them. The CDR3 is CASSVQGNSPLHF. The CDR3 nucleotides read TGTGCCAGTAGTGTTCAGGGGAATTCACCCCTCCACTTT.

This clonotype was recorded many times. This chain connects TRBV6-1 to TRBJ1-6; D ambiguous. Trimming shortened V by 5 bases and J by 4 bases, and 9 bases separated the two germline ends. Germline-derived CDR1 and CDR2 are MNHNS and SASEGT. The CDR3 sequence is 14 residues long. In DNA form, the CDR3 reads TGTGCCAGCAGTATATCCCTATATAATTCACCCCTCCACTTT. Amino acid sequence: CASSISLYNSPLHF.

This clonotype was recorded at least ten times. The chain has TRBV5-4 and TRBJ1-2, with a tentative D call TRBD1 (5 bases). This CDR3 has 15 residues. Germline loops: CDR1 SGHNT, CDR2 YYREEE (reference sequence). V dropped 0 bases and J dropped 4 bases, with 13 bases sitting between them. In DNA form, the CDR3 reads TGTGCCAGCAGCTTGGTAATTGGGGCAGGCTATGGCTACACCTTC. It codes for CASSLVIGAGYGYTF.

The chain couples TRBV10-3 to TRBJ1-1; 11 nucleotides line up with TRBD1. CDR3 length: 14 amino acids. V trimming: 11 bases; J trimming: 2 bases; junction bases outside the gene matches: 7. CDR1 is ENHRY and CDR2 is SYGVKD in the germline V gene. The CDR3 nucleotides are TGTGCCGCCCGGGGACAGGGGGGCAACACTGAAGCTTTCTTT. Translating gives CAARGQGGNTEAFF.

This clonotype was seen a few times. The V and J genes are TRBV4-1 and TRBJ1-1; unclear D gene. The CDR3 length is 14 residues. Per germline, CDR1 MGHRA and CDR2 YSYEKL. Trimming cost V 1 base and J 1 base, with 7 bases left between them. The CDR3 sequence is CASSQVPGNTEAFF. DNA for the CDR3: TGCGCCAGCAGCCAAGTCCCAGGGAACACTGAAGCTTTCTTT.

At least ten counts were recorded for this clonotype. This chain links TRBV7-2 with TRBJ1-6, with a tentative D call TRBD1 (5 bases). In germline, CDR1 is SGHTA, CDR2 FQGNSA. V was cut by 5 bases and J by 7 bases, with 15 bases left in between. The CDR3 runs 15 residues. The CDR3 nucleotides are TGTGCCAGCAGCCACGGGTGGGGGATGAATTCACCCCTCCACTTT. Amino acid sequence: CASSHGWGMNSPLHF.

This clonotype occurred a few times. As DNA, the CDR3 is TGCGCCAGCAGCTCGGGAGTTGTAGCGGCCAGATACGAGCAGTACTTC. Translated, it gives CASSSGVVAARYEQYF. The V gene is TRBV5-1, the J gene TRBJ2-7; D is possibly TRBD2 (6 bases). The CDR3 loop spans 16 amino acids. V lost 3 bases and J lost 4, with 20 bases in between. CDR1 is SGHRS, CDR2 YFSETQ, per germline.

This clonotype was seen many times. The chain couples TRBV20-1 to TRBJ2-7; no firm D call. This CDR3 region has 12 residues. Per the germline V gene, CDR1 is DFQATT and CDR2 is SNEGSKA (reference sequence). V shed 1 base and J shed 0 bases, with 4 bases lying between them. The CDR3 sequence: CSARVTSYEQYF. CDR3 DNA sequence: TGCAGTGCTAGAGTGACCTCCTACGAGCAGTACTTC.

The table lists this clonotype with many counts. The rearrangement links TRBV10-3 to TRBJ2-7; D is undetermined. This CDR3 comprises 13 residues. The V gene's germline CDR1 is ENHRY and CDR2 SYGVKD. Deletions cut 10 bases from V and 0 bases from J, with 13 bases between. CDR3 sequence reads: CASGNPVSYEQYF. In DNA, the CDR3 is TGTGCCAGCGGCAACCCTGTCTCCTACGAGCAGTACTTC.

Regarding this clonotype: This could be a read error, since a much larger clone is one nucleotide away. Given the absence of the conserved phenylalanine or tryptophan at the CDR3 end, a read error is likely. This chain connects TRBV19 to TRBJ2-2; D not resolved. Trimming removed 4 bases at V and 1 base at J, with 4 bases between. Germline V gene lookup returns CDR1 LNHDA and CDR2 SQIVND (reference sequence). The CDR3 is 13 residues long. CDR3 DNA sequence: TGTGCCAGTAGTACTAAGAACACCGGGGAGCTGTTTCTT. This sequence encodes CASSTKNTGELFL.

This clonotype turned up a few times. V is TRBV5-4 and J is TRBJ2-1, with TRBD1 matching over 8 bases. The trim removed 3 bases at V and 7 bases at J, leaving 3 bases unmatched. CDR3 length equals 13 residues. Germline assignment: CDR1 SGHNT and CDR2 YYREEE (reference sequence). The CDR3 is CASSSTGVNEQFF. Here the CDR3 DNA reads TGTGCCAGCAGCTCGACAGGGGTAAATGAGCAGTTCTTC.